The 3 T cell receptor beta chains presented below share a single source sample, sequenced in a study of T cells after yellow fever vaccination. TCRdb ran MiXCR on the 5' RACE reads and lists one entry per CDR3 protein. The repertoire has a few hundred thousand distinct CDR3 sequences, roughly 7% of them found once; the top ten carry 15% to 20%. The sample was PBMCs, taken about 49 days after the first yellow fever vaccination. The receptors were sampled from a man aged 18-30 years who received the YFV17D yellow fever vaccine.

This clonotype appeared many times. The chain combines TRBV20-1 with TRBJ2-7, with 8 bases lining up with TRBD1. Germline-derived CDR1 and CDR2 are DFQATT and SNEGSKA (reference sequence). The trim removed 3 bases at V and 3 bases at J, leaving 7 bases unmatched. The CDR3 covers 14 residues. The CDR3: CSARGRGTGYEQYV. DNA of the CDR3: TGCAGTGCTAGGGGCCGGGGGACAGGCTACGAGCAGTACGTC.

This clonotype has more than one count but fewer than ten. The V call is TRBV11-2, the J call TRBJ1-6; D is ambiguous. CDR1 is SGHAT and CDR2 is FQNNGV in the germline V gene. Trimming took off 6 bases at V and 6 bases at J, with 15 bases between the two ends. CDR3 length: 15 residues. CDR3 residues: CASSREAASNSPLHF. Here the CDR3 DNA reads TGTGCCAGCAGTCGAGAGGCAGCCTCTAATTCACCCCTCCACTTT.

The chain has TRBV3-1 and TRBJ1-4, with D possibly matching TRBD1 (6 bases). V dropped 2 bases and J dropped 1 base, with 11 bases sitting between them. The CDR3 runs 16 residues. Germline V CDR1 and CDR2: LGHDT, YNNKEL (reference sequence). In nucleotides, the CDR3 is TGTGCCAGCAGCCAAACGCAACAGGGAACTAATGAAAAACTGTTTTTT. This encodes CASSQTQQGTNEKLFF.